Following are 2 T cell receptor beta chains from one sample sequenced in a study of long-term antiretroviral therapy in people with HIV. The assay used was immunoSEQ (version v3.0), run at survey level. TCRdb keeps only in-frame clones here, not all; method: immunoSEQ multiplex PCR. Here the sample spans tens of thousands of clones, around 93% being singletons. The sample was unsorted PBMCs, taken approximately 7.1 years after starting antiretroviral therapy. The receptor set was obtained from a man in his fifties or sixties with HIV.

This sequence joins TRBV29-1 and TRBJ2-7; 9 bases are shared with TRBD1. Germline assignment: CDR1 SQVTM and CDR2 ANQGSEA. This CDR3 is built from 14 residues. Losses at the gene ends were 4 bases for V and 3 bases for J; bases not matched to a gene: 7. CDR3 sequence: CSVVPRDRDYEQYF. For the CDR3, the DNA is TGCAGCGTTGTACCCCGGGACAGGGACTACGAGCAGTACTTC.

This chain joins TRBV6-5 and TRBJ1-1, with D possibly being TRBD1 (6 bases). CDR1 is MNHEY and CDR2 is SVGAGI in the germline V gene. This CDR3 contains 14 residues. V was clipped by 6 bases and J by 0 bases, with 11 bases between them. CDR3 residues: CASRPDSMNTEAFF. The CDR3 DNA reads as TGTGCCAGCAGACCGGACAGCATGAACACTGAAGCTTTCTTT.